Following are 8 T cell receptor beta chains from one sample sequenced in a study of molecular identifiers for immune sequencing clone quantification. TCRdb reprocessed the PCR reads via MiXCR and lists one record per CDR3 protein. Of about 500,000 distinct CDR3 sequences listed, around 21% are singletons. The sequencing sample was made of naive CD8+ T cells from blood, with Jurkat cell RNA spiked in. Subset defined: FACS-sorted CD8+CD4-CCR7+CD45RA+ naive T cells. These receptors all come from a human donor in good health. Some libraries in this study had Jurkat cell RNA spiked in.

This clonotype turned up a few times. It may be a read error: a sequence one base away is much more abundant. The gene calls are TRBV2 and TRBJ2-3; D not resolved. The CDR3 is 15 residues long. Germline CDR1 is SNHLY and CDR2 is FYNNEI. CDR3 coding DNA: TGTGCCAGCAGCGCCTCAACGAAAGTCACAGATGCGCAGTATTTT. As protein: CASSASTKVTDAQYF.

The V and J genes are TRBV4-2 and TRBJ2-7; possibly TRBD1 for D (6 bases). This CDR3 has 14 residues. Trimming took off 4 bases at V and 7 bases at J, with 17 bases between the two ends. CDR1 and CDR2 from the germline V gene are LGHNA and YNFKEQ. The DNA of the CDR3 is TGTGCCAGCAGCCTCCGGGACACGCAAAGGGAGCAGTACTTC. It codes for CASSLRDTQREQYF.

Remarks on this clonotype: Mismatch with germline at one junction end may stem from a read error. The chain is built from TRBV27 and TRBJ2-1; 10 bases match TRBD1. Looked up from germline, CDR1 is MNHEY and CDR2 is SMNVEV (reference sequence). CDR3 length equals 15 residues. The CDR3 DNA reads as TGTGCCGGCAGTCCCGGGACAGGGGTAATGGATGAGCAGTTCTTC. Translating gives CAGSPGTGVMDEQFF.

In its sample, this clonotype was seen once. A single base separates this from a much larger clone, so it may be a read error. The chain combines TRBV6-6 with TRBJ2-3, with no clear D. This CDR3 contains 14 residues. Trimming took 2 bases from V and 0 from J, leaving 6 bases between them. CDR1 MNHNY and CDR2 SVGAGI come from the germline V gene (reference sequence). DNA of the CDR3: TGTGCCAGCAGTTACATTAGAAGCACAGATACGCAGTATTTT. Residues: CASSYIRSTDTQYF.

The chain carries TRBV2 and TRBJ2-7, with D uncertain. The V gene lost 3 bases and the J gene lost 7 bases, with 10 bases spanning the gap. Per the germline V gene, CDR1 is SNHLY and CDR2 is FYNNEI. The CDR3 has 12 amino acids. CDR3 in DNA: TGTGCCAGCAGTGATACCCGGTGGGAGCAGTACTTC. This codes for CASSDTRWEQYF.

A few counts support this clonotype. V is TRBV5-4 and J is TRBJ1-3; weak D call: TRBD1 (5 bases). This CDR3 region has 16 residues. Germline lookup yields CDR1 SGHNT and CDR2 YYREEE (reference sequence). Trimming shortened V by 1 base and J by 0 bases, and 11 bases separated the two germline ends. CDR3 nucleotides: TGTGCCAGCAGCTTGTCCGCAGGGAACTCTGGAAACACCATATATTTT. Encoded protein: CASSLSAGNSGNTIYF.

This clonotype was recorded a few times. The chain couples TRBV7-9 to TRBJ2-3; tentatively, D is TRBD2 (5 bases). Germline V gene lookup returns CDR1 SEHNR and CDR2 FQNEAQ (reference sequence). This CDR3 comprises 16 residues. Trimming removed 2 bases from V and 6 bases from J, with 18 bases in between. CDR3 amino acids: CASSLRPGYGPDTQYF. The CDR3 nucleotides read TGTGCCAGCAGCTTAAGGCCGGGGTATGGACCCGATACGCAGTATTTT. The complete variable domain, with remaining parts taken from reference TRBV7-9 and TRBJ2-3, reads DTGVSQNPRHKITKRGQNVTFRCDPISEHNRLYWYRQTLGQGPEFLTYFQNEAQLEKSRLLSDRFSAERPKGSFSTLEIQRTEQGDSAMYLCASSLRPGYGPDTQYFGPGTRLTVL.

In regard to this clonotype: This is likely a read error, given that the CDR3 carries no conserved phenylalanine or tryptophan at its end. V gene TRBV10-2 combines with J gene TRBJ2-3, with 11 bases matching TRBD2. This CDR3 has 14 amino acids. The V segment lost 6 bases and the J segment 2 bases; nucleotides outside the gene matches: 1. The germline gives CDR1 WSHSY, CDR2 SAAADI. The CDR3 reads CASRGLADTDTQYL. The CDR3 DNA is TGCGCCAGCAGGGGACTAGCGGACACAGATACGCAGTATCTT.